These 4 T cell receptor beta chains share one sample of origin, sequenced in a study of beta chain features in type 1 diabetes. Investigators reverse transcribed all isolated RNA, so they sequenced expressed TCRB transcripts. Clones were sequenced by immunoSEQ multiplex PCR, and TCRdb holds only the in-frame ones, with some missing. The sample lists 300,000 or so clones; 8% were seen once. Input material: central memory CD4+ T cells from blood. These receptors came from a woman under 30 in good health.

This clone showed up just a few times. The chain is built from TRBV6-5 and TRBJ2-1; 11 bases line up with TRBD2. V lost 6 bases to trimming and J lost 4 bases; unmatched junction nucleotides: 5. The CDR3 is made up of 15 amino acids. From germline, CDR1 is MNHEY and CDR2 SVGAGI. CDR3 in amino acids: CASSSGTSGYNEQFF. The DNA for the CDR3 is TGTGCCAGCAGCTCCGGGACTAGCGGATACAATGAGCAGTTCTTC.

This clone appeared a few times. This sequence joins TRBV6-1 and TRBJ2-7; D is perhaps TRBD2 (5 bases). Trimming cost V 2 bases and J 3 bases, with 11 bases left between them. The germline V gene has CDR1 MNHNS and CDR2 SASEGT. CDR3 size: 14 residues. In DNA, the CDR3 is TGTGCCAGCAGTGAACGGCTAGCCCTCTACGAGCAGTACTTC. This sequence encodes CASSERLALYEQYF.

This chain connects TRBV10-3 to TRBJ1-1; 7 nucleotides match TRBD1. The ends lost 11 bases at V and 4 bases at J; junction bases unmatched: 7. The germline V gene has CDR1 ENHRY and CDR2 SYGVKD. There are 12 residues in the CDR3. The CDR3: CASGTGATEAFF. DNA of the CDR3: TGTGCCTCAGGAACAGGGGCCACTGAAGCTTTCTTT.

The chain joins TRBV5-1 to TRBJ2-5, with TRBD1 matching over 8 bases. The V segment lost 4 bases and the J segment 5 bases; nucleotides outside the gene matches: 10. The CDR3 consists of 15 residues. Germline lookup yields CDR1 SGHRS and CDR2 YFSETQ. The CDR3 is CASSHNNRGSETQYF. The CDR3 DNA is TGCGCCAGCAGCCATAATAACAGGGGGTCGGAGACCCAGTACTTC.